This T cell receptor (beta chain) came from a study of control samples from healthy donors and cancer patients. Generated by immunoSEQ multiplex PCR, the TCRdb table keeps only in-frame clones and is missing some. This table has roughly 130,000 clones, about 95% appearing once. This clonotype originated in a man aged 25-45 years in good health. The sequenced sample consisted of blood.

The CDR3 here is CASSSGRGTEAFF. CDR3 nucleotides: TGTGCCAGCAGTTCAGGGAGAGGCACTGAAGCTTTCTTT. This sequence joins TRBV6-5 and TRBJ1-1; D might be TRBD1 (5 bases). The germline V and J ends were trimmed by 4 bases and 4 bases, with 10 bases remaining between them. The CDR3 is 13 residues long. Germline V gene data show CDR1 as MNHEY and CDR2 as SVGAGI.